These T cell receptor beta chains were read from a single sample in a study of T-cell reconstitution after alpha-beta-depleted transplantation in children. Using its own MiXCR run on the PCR reads, TCRdb lists one record per CDR3 protein. The data show fewer than 700,000 distinct CDR3 sequences, 13% seen once. The source was PBMCs, mostly from graft donor cells, collected 360 days after TCRalphabeta/CD19-depleted stem cell transplant. These receptors originate from a male patient aged 10 to 17 who had a stem cell transplant for acute myeloid leukemia, so the T cells may come from the graft donor. Each CDR3 is given with its conserved first and last residue. The order of the fields is J gene, V gene, CDR3 protein.

TRBJ2-1	TRBV7-2	CASSLEGTFYNEQFF
TRBJ1-1	TRBV7-2	CASSLDPGGTEAFF
TRBJ1-4	TRBV2	CASGSVLGTNEKLFF
TRBJ2-7	TRBV29-1	CSGGQAGSYEQYF
TRBJ2-3	TRBV7-9	CASSFAGMLPDTQYF
TRBJ2-6	TRBV15	CATSGEPTLAGANVLTF
TRBJ2-3	TRBV4-2	CARSQLGTSGSPKQYF
TRBJ1-1	TRBV25-1	CASSEQGYTEAFF
TRBJ2-3	TRBV10-3	CAISATDTQYF
TRBJ2-5	TRBV7-8	CASSPQDLAGAETQYF
TRBJ1-3	TRBV10-3	CAISAQGAGNTIYF
TRBJ2-3	TRBV20-1	CSARGHPDTQYF
TRBJ2-1	TRBV30	CAWRATSGGFYNEQFF
TRBJ2-3	TRBV29-1	CSVVESTDTQYF
TRBJ1-6	TRBV20-1	CSARATVQGSNSPLHF
TRBJ1-4	TRBV6-2/TRBV6-3	CASSPTPTAAFEKLFF
TRBJ2-1	TRBV11-3	CASSGRGSVNEQFF
TRBJ2-1	TRBV6-2/TRBV6-3	CASREMWTRTSNEQFF
TRBJ2-3	TRBV12-3/TRBV12-4	CASSGPGTRGTDTQYF
TRBJ2-7	TRBV6-5	CASSHTSGREYEQYF
TRBJ2-3	TRBV28	CASTLEGGPRDTQYF
TRBJ2-7	TRBV7-9	CASSLLGGGEQYF
TRBJ2-1	TRBV7-2	CASSLAGLAGRGQFF
TRBJ2-5	TRBV20-1	CSARGLFGRIEGETQYF
TRBJ2-4	TRBV5-6	CASSRRSGQGMKNIQYF
TRBJ2-5	TRBV5-1	CASSPSRAGREETQYF
TRBJ1-5	TRBV29-1	CSVASSNQPQHF
TRBJ2-1	TRBV5-6	CASSISSGSRNEQFF
TRBJ2-6	TRBV5-1	CASRPSSGANVLTF
TRBJ1-4	TRBV30	CAWGQKTNEKLFF
TRBJ1-5	TRBV20-1	CSAAQGRDQPQHF
TRBJ2-7	TRBV6-5	CASSLTGTGGLAGFYEQYF
TRBJ2-3	TRBV7-8	CASSVRLGANTDTQYF
TRBJ2-7	TRBV9	CASSKTPGQGASEQYF
TRBJ2-3	TRBV29-1	CSVSPTRDTQYF
TRBJ2-1	TRBV5-8	CASSLGVGGLYNEQFF
TRBJ2-7	TRBV7-2	CASRGLPNEQYF
TRBJ2-5	TRBV7-2	CASSFGGRPHQETQYF